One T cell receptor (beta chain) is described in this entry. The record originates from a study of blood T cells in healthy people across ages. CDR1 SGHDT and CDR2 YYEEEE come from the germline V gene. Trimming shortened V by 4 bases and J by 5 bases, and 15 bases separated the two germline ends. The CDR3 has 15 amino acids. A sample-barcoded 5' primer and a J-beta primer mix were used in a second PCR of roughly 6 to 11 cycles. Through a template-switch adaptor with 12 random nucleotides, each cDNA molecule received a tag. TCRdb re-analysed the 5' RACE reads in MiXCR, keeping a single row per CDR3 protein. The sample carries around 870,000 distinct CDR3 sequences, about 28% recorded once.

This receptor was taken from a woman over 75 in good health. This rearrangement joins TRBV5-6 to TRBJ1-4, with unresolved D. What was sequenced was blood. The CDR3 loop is CASSPPGSFNEKLFF. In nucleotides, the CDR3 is TGTGCCAGCAGCCCCCCTGGCAGCTTCAATGAAAAACTGTTTTTT.